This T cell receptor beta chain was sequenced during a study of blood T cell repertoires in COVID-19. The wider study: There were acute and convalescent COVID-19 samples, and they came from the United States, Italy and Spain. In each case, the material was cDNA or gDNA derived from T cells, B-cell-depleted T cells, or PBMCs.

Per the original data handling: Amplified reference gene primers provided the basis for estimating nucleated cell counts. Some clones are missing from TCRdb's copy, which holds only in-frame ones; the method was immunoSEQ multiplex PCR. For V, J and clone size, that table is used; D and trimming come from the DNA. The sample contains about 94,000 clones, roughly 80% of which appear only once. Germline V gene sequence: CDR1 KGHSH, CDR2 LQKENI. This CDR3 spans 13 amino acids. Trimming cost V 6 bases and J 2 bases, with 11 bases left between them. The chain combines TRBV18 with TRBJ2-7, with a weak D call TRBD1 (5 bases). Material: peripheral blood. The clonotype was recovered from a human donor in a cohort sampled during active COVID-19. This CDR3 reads CASSPPGPYEQYF. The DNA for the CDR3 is TGTGCCAGCTCTCCTCCAGGGCCCTACGAGCAGTACTTC. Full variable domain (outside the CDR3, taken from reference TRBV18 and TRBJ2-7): NAGVMQNPRHLVRRRGQEARLRCSPMKGHSHVYWYRQLPEEGLKFMVYLQKENIIDESGMPKERFSAEFPKEGPSILRIQQVVRGDSAAYFCASSPPGPYEQYFGPGTRLTVT.